These T cell receptor beta chains were read from a single sample in a study of metastatic and nonmetastatic thyroid tumors. Via MiXCR, TCRdb re-called the PCR reads. The repertoire consists of tens of thousands of clones, with 15% occurring once and the leading ten covering roughly 3.9%. What was sequenced was blood. The receptors were gathered from a female donor with papillary thyroid cancer or a benign thyroid nodule (not recorded which). Some clones in this sample may be carry-over from other donors' samples. Both conserved end residues are part of each CDR3.

CASSTLRLAGGRSTDTQYF,TRBV28,19,TRBJ2-3
CASSRGQGREKQYF,TRBV19,14,TRBJ2-7
CSARDDRVPEEKLFF,TRBV20-1,15,TRBJ1-4
CASSPWGTVQETQYF,TRBV7-7,15,TRBJ2-5
CASSWGQGSNQPQHF,TRBV28,15,TRBJ1-5
CSASEAWTGELFF,TRBV20-1,13,TRBJ2-2
CASSFNQGLDGYTF,TRBV5-1,14,TRBJ1-2
CASSLVRQLYTEAFF,TRBV11-2,15,TRBJ1-1
CASSYSGGVSTDTQYF,TRBV6-5,16,TRBJ2-3
CASSQDLAYNEQFF,TRBV14,14,TRBJ2-1
CASSTSGGARETQYF,TRBV6-2/TRBV6-3,15,TRBJ2-5
CASSILTSPYGYTF,TRBV19,14,TRBJ1-2
CASSARQGETNSPLHF,TRBV7-2,16,TRBJ1-6
CASSRSWRGADTQYF,TRBV9,15,TRBJ2-3
CASRDRGSNNYGYTF,TRBV6-1,15,TRBJ1-2
CASSLAGTSGGAVKTQYF,TRBV7-6,18,TRBJ2-5
CASSVGGPQAGYTF,TRBV9,14,TRBJ1-2
CASSRGQGAGPNTEAFF,TRBV28,17,TRBJ1-1
CSARRDAQYF,TRBV20-1,10,TRBJ2-5
CASSQAYGRATRELFF,TRBV3-1,16,TRBJ2-2
CTQESVYKDTQYF,TRBV20-1,13,TRBJ2-3
CASSLVAGGNNEQFF,TRBV5-1,15,TRBJ2-1
CASSWGDFIQQYF,TRBV5-1,13,TRBJ2-7
CASSFRETPYEQYF,TRBV27,14,TRBJ2-7
CATTRDRDTGELFF,TRBV27,14,TRBJ2-2
CSARETGGNGYTF,TRBV20-1,13,TRBJ1-2
CAWSVTAAGANVLTF,TRBV30,15,TRBJ2-6
CASSFESPSGCGGSYNEQFF,TRBV27,20,TRBJ2-1
CASSHGYENTIYF,TRBV7-8,13,TRBJ1-3
CASSFRGQDTGELFF,TRBV11-3,15,TRBJ2-2
CASSRLGGAEAFF,TRBV3-1,13,TRBJ1-1
CSAARTGGGYEQYF,TRBV20-1,14,TRBJ2-7
CASTLEDPACHEQFF,TRBV12-3/TRBV12-4,15,TRBJ2-1
CSSRHGYDQPQHF,TRBV6-2/TRBV6-3,13,TRBJ1-5
CASSLNPGYNEQFF,TRBV7-3,14,TRBJ2-1
CASSFGTGTYNEQFF,TRBV5-1,15,TRBJ2-1
CASSIVILGSGANVLTF,TRBV19,17,TRBJ2-6
CASSLAPGANYGYTF,TRBV7-2,15,TRBJ1-2
CASSSPGYGGGETQYF,TRBV5-5,16,TRBJ2-5
CASSRPGGEQFF,TRBV18,12,TRBJ2-1
CSARDPGISTEAFF,TRBV20-1,14,TRBJ1-1
CASSLAGQGHEQYF,TRBV5-1,14,TRBJ2-7
CASRETRSTPREQFF,TRBV2,15,TRBJ2-1
CASSSPGQGEKLFF,TRBV7-6,14,TRBJ1-4
CASSPGTSVMNEQFF,TRBV7-3,15,TRBJ2-1
CASIQGQGSRRPSEQYF,TRBV27,17,TRBJ2-7
CASSLALSLLGGDTQYF,TRBV7-2,17,TRBJ2-3
CASRLSGGASNEQFF,TRBV7-2,15,TRBJ2-1
CAIMSGDRGFNEQFF,TRBV10-3,15,TRBJ2-1
CSAYRDGDTEAFF,TRBV20-1,13,TRBJ1-1
CASSYSTRDRKPSYEQYF,TRBV6-2/TRBV6-3,18,TRBJ2-7
CASSLYMSYDQYF,TRBV7-8,13,TRBJ2-7
CAPRGGENEKLFF,TRBV15,13,TRBJ1-4